The sequence of this T cell receptor beta chain was determined in a study of identical twins (dated by TCRdb to 2016 to 2017). Regarding the research as a whole: To test whether fetal clonotypes persist, this study deep-sequenced TCR alpha and beta repertoires from monozygotic twins, from unrelated adults of various ages, and from cord blood. To rule out contamination, the twin experiments were replicated at different times with different library preparation protocols. Study-wide conclusions, independent of this receptor: Compared with coincidental sharing between unrelated individuals, out-of-frame TCR alpha sequences shared between twins showed an excess of sequences with low generation probability. Zero-insertion analyses could be partly confounded by invariant T cells such as MAIT and iNKT, though diverse VJ usage argued against such confounding for most clonotypes. In beta out-of-frame sequences, excess twin sharing was weaker, because having fewer shared sequences lowered the signal-to-noise ratio. Fewer insertions were carried by abundant cord blood beta clonotypes; a weaker similar trend was observed in young adult naive repertoires, while no such trend was observed in memory repertoires. Because the same donors could not be followed over many years, the conclusions relied on cross-sectional statistical analysis. Out-of-frame TCR alpha sharing in monozygotic twins was systematically underestimated by recombination models, whereas sharing between unrelated individuals was in agreement with the recombination models.

This clonotype was seen a few times. It has no known antigen specificity. Base qualities are missing; no much larger clone stands one base away. Via the germline V gene, CDR1 is LGHNA and CDR2 YSLEER. V gives up 3 bases and J gives up 2 bases, and the segment between their germline ends measures 29 bases. The CDR3 spans 20 residues, from the cysteine through the phenylalanine. Only the CDR3 part of the read is kept: 60 bases, read in frame from the first base. The library was obtained by 5' RACE. Reads for this sample came from an Illumina HiSeq 2000. A universal primer binding site was added through template switching, and the final cDNA carried a unique molecular identifier so that TCR cDNA molecules could be counted accurately. First-strand cDNA for TCR alpha and beta chains was synthesized from specific primers in the conserved constant-segment region. To control for contamination, each cDNA library was double barcoded with a SMART-Mk sample barcode plus Illumina barcodes. TruSeq adapter sequences along with Illumina sample barcodes were introduced in two successive PCR steps. Sequencing of the TCR alpha and beta cDNA libraries was done on the Illumina HiSeq platform using custom primers. Per the original workflow: MiGEC processed the raw reads to extract unique molecular identifiers, while MiXCR was used to determine the CDR3 positions. Recombination models were inferred per individual with the repgenHMM and IGoR tools using an EM algorithm. The tcR package in R was used for shared clonotype analysis, with sharing normalized by the product of cloneset sizes. Out-of-frame nonproductive sequences were analyzed to study raw recombination free of thymic and clonal selection effects. The public reads were reanalyzed by TCRdb: fastp trimming at Q25, MiXCR alignment, in-frame beta chains only. Identical CDR3 proteins give one entry, which carries the most common genes and DNA. What appears here as the V and J calls and clone size reflects TCRdb's work, not the paper's. The sample records 640,000 or so distinct CDR3 sequences, roughly 6% of which are singletons. Together, the top ten hold approximately 2% of the sample.

All donors were healthy Caucasians. Three unrelated non-twin adults were additionally sequenced: a male aged 18 to 29, a male aged 50 to 60 and a female aged 50 to 60. Using Miltenyi CD45RO+ enrichment and human naive T-cell isolation kits, memory (CD45RO+) and naive T cells were isolated from PBMC. The chain links TRBV4-3 with TRBJ2-7; TRBD1 could be the D gene, as 5 bases match. This clonotype was sampled from a man between 18 and 29 years old in good health. Sequencing was carried out using naive T cells sorted from blood. This specimen's cell subset or site label, per the study, means: cells isolated with a human naive T-cell isolation kit. The encoded CDR3 is CASSQARLLGQAPPTYEQYF. The nucleotide sequence reads TGCGCCAGCAGCCAGGCAAGGCTACTGGGGCAGGCGCCCCCGACCTACGAGCAGTACTTC.